This T cell receptor beta chain comes out of a study of T cells in Graves' hyperthyroidism and ophthalmopathy. This clonotype has a count of ten or more. One end of the junction varies from germline; a read error may be responsible. Researchers barred patients who had uncontrolled infection, other autoimmune disease, pregnancy or lactation. This CDR3 comprises 14 residues. Using RNA transcripts as the source, TCR beta CDR3 regions were amplified. Primed by the HTBI set, a first-round RT-PCR was run on the TCR CDR3. TCRdb used MiXCR to reprocess the multiplex PCR reads, holding one entry per CDR3 protein. The table lists 250,000 to 350,000 distinct CDR3 sequences, about a sixth of them singletons.

The rearrangement uses TRBV12-3 or TRBV12-4 and TRBJ2-1; 7 nucleotides match TRBD1. The sequenced sample consisted of blood. The sequence was collected from an older woman with Graves' ophthalmopathy. The CDR3 loop is CASSLGTAYNEQFF. CDR3 nucleotide sequence: TGTGCCAGCAGCCTAGGGACAGCCTATAATGAGCAGTTCTTC.